This T cell receptor (beta chain) emerged from a study of blood T cell repertoires in COVID-19. Trimming removed 7 bases at V and 7 bases at J, with 17 bases between. Per germline, CDR1 MNHEY and CDR2 SVGAGI. The CDR3 extends over 13 amino acids. Authors' data handling: Estimates of nucleated cell counts were drawn from the amplification of reference gene primers. Generated by immunoSEQ multiplex PCR, the TCRdb table keeps only in-frame clones and is missing some. That table furnishes V, J and clone size, whereas the DNA furnished D and trimming. The table includes a few hundred thousand clones, around 90% detected once.

The source material was peripheral blood. The chain recombines TRBV6-5 with TRBJ2-7, with D perhaps matching TRBD2 (7 bases). This receptor was identified in a man in his forties or fifties with acute or convalescent COVID-19. The CDR3 region has the DNA TGTGCCAGCACCCCGGGGGGCCTAGGTGAGCAGTACTTC. As protein: CASTPGGLGEQYF.